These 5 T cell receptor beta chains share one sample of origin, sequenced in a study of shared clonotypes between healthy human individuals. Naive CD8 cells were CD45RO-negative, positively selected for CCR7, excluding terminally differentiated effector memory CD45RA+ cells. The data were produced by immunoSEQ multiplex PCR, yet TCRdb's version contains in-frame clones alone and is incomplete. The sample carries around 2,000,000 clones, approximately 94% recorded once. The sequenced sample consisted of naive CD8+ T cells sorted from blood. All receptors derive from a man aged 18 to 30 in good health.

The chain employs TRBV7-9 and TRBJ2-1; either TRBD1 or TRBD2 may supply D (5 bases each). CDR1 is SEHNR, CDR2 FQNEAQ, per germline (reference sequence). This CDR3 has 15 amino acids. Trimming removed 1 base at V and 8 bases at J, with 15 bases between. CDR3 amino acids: CASSLDRGPFHEQFF. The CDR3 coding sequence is TGTGCCAGCAGCTTAGACCGGGGCCCTTTCCATGAGCAGTTCTTC.

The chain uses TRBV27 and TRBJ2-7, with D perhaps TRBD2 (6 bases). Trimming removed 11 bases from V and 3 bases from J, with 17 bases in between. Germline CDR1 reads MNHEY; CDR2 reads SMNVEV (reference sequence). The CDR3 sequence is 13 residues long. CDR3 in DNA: TGTGCCTCCCAGAGCCTGCGGGACTACGAGCAGTACTTC. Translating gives CASQSLRDYEQYF.

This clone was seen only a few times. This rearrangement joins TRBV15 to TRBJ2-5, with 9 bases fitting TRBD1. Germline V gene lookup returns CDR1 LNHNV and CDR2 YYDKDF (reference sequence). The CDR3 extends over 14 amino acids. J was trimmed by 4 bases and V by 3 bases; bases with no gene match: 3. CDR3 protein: CATSRGTGIETQYF. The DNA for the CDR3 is TGTGCCACCAGCAGGGGGACAGGGATAGAGACCCAGTACTTC.

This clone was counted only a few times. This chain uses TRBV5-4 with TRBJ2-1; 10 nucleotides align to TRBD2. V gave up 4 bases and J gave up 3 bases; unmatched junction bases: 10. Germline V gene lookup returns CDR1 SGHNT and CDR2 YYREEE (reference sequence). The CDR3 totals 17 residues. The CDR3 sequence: CASSPLWASGSYNEQFF. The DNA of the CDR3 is TGTGCCAGCAGCCCGCTTTGGGCTAGCGGGAGCTACAATGAGCAGTTCTTC.

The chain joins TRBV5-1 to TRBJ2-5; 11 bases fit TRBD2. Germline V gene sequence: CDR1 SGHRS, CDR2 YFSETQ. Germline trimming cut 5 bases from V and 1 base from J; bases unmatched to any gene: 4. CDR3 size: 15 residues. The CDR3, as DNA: TGCGCCAGCAGTCAGACTAGCGGGACCCAAGAGACCCAGTACTTC. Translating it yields CASSQTSGTQETQYF.